Shown below are 10 T cell receptor beta chains from a single sample sequenced in a study of T cell responses to AZD1222 COVID-19 vaccine. Measured with immunoSEQ multiplex PCR; TCRdb has only the in-frame clones, and not every one. Among more than 80,000 clones, 80% to 90% were seen once, and the ten largest hold 3.4%. Sequenced here: peripheral blood, sampled 28 days after the second AZD1222 dose. These receptors all come from an adult who received the AZD1222 COVID-19 vaccine.

This chain joins TRBV5-4 and TRBJ2-2; D possibly corresponds to TRBD2 (5 bases). V lost 4 bases and J 4 bases, leaving 8 bases between the germline ends. The CDR3 sequence is 13 residues long. Germline V gene lookup returns CDR1 SGHNT and CDR2 YYREEE (reference sequence). CDR3 in amino acids: CASSPGLTGELFF. CDR3 nucleotides: TGTGCCAGCAGCCCCGGACTCACCGGGGAGCTGTTTTTT.

V and J are TRBV29-1 and TRBJ1-1, with D hard to call. Germline CDR1 is SQVTM and CDR2 is ANQGSEA. V was clipped by 7 bases and J by 3 bases, with 12 bases between them. This CDR3 has 12 amino acids. CDR3 nucleotide sequence: TGCAGCGCGGGAACTAGGGACACTGAAGCTTTCTTT. Amino acid sequence: CSAGTRDTEAFF. Using reference TRBV29-1 and TRBJ1-1 for the parts outside the CDR3, the full variable domain is SAVISQKPSRDICQRGTSLTIQCQVDSQVTMMFWYRQQPGQSLTLIATANQGSEATYESGFVIDKFPISRPNLTFSTLTVSNMSPEDSSIYLCSAGTRDTEAFFGQGTRLTVV.

The chain has TRBV5-4 and TRBJ1-1; no clear D. Germline CDR1 and CDR2: SGHNT and YYREEE (reference sequence). The CDR3 has 13 amino acids. V dropped 1 base and J dropped 1 base, with 5 bases sitting between them. The DNA of the CDR3 is TGTGCCAGCAGCTTGTTTAAGAACACTGAAGCTTTCTTT. Its translation: CASSLFKNTEAFF.

The chain carries TRBV5-1 and TRBJ2-2, with no clear D. Germline CDR1 is SGHRS and CDR2 is YFSETQ. Trimming removed 4 bases from V and 4 bases from J, with 11 bases in between. The CDR3 has 14 residues. CDR3 region: CASSPRASTGELFF. CDR3 nucleotides: TGCGCCAGCAGCCCCCGCGCCAGCACCGGGGAGCTGTTTTTT.

The rearrangement links TRBV27 to TRBJ1-5; unclear D gene. V lost 3 bases and J 3 bases, leaving 9 bases between the germline ends. The CDR3 runs to 14 residues. Germline lookup yields CDR1 MNHEY and CDR2 SMNVEV (reference sequence). CDR3 amino acids: CASSLQPINQPQHF. The CDR3 DNA follows: TGTGCCAGCAGTTTGCAGCCTATCAATCAGCCCCAGCATTTT.

V and J are TRBV11-2 and TRBJ2-3, with D possibly matching TRBD1 (5 bases). Trimming pared 1 base from V and 1 base from J, leaving 6 bases between. The germline V gene has CDR1 SGHAT and CDR2 FQNNGV. The CDR3 is 14 residues long. This chain's CDR3 is CASSLGQRTDTQYF. The CDR3 DNA reads as TGTGCCAGCAGCTTAGGACAGCGCACAGATACGCAGTATTTT. The complete variable domain, with remaining parts taken from reference TRBV11-2 and TRBJ2-3, reads EAGVAQSPRYKIIEKRQSVAFWCNPISGHATLYWYQQILGQGPKLLIQFQNNGVVDDSQLPKDRFSAERLKGVDSTLKIQPAKLEDSAVYLCASSLGQRTDTQYFGPGTRLTVL.

The V call is TRBV27, the J call TRBJ1-6; the D is unclear. The germline gives CDR1 MNHEY, CDR2 SMNVEV (reference sequence). This CDR3 has 13 residues. V lost 2 bases and J 6 bases, leaving 5 bases between the germline ends. The CDR3 reads CASSLKINSPLHF. In DNA, the CDR3 is TGTGCCAGCAGTTTAAAGATTAATTCACCCCTCCACTTT.

The chain combines TRBV4-2 with TRBJ1-4; D remains unclear. The CDR3 has 15 residues. The V end lost 1 base, the J end lost 6 bases, and 12 bases lay between the germline ends. The V gene's germline CDR1 is LGHNA and CDR2 YNFKEQ. This CDR3 is CASSQGSAEDEKLFF. In DNA form, the CDR3 reads TGTGCCAGCAGCCAAGGGAGTGCGGAGGATGAAAAACTGTTTTTT.

V and J are TRBV27 and TRBJ2-1, with D hard to call. V was shortened by 2 bases and J by 2 bases, with 4 bases between the two germline ends. This CDR3 has 13 residues. Germline-derived CDR1 and CDR2 are MNHEY and SMNVEV (reference sequence). In DNA form, the CDR3 reads TGTGCCAGCAGTTTAAATACCTACAATGAGCAGTTCTTC. Protein: CASSLNTYNEQFF.

This sequence joins TRBV3-1 (or the pseudogene TRBV3-2) and TRBJ2-7, with 10 bases identical to TRBD2. The CDR3 has 15 residues. Germline-derived CDR1 and CDR2 are LGHDT and YNNKEL (reference sequence). V gave up 7 bases and J gave up 2 bases; unmatched junction bases: 8. CDR3 loop: CASTHTSGAPYEQYF. The DNA for the CDR3 is TGTGCCAGCACTCACACTAGCGGGGCCCCCTACGAGCAGTACTTC.